What follows are 27 T cell receptor beta chains derived from one specimen sequenced in a study of blood T cell repertoires in COVID-19. The data were produced by immunoSEQ multiplex PCR, yet TCRdb's version contains in-frame clones alone and is incomplete. The sample lists 150,000 to 200,000 clones, approximately 88% seen once, with around 5.1% in the top ten. Material for sequencing was PBMCs or T cells enriched from blood (not recorded which). The origin of the receptors is a man aged 65-85 years who had been exposed to COVID-19.

This chain connects TRBV19 to TRBJ1-6, with 9 bases lining up with TRBD1. CDR1 LNHDA and CDR2 SQIVND come from the germline V gene (reference sequence). This CDR3 spans 18 amino acids. Trimming took 0 bases from V and 0 from J; bases not matched to a gene: 3. The CDR3 spells CASSIDGTGSSYNSPLHF. CDR3 nucleotides: TGTGCCAGTAGTATAGACGGGACAGGGAGCTCCTATAATTCACCCCTCCACTTT.

This chain links TRBV7-9 with TRBJ1-6; D gene ambiguous. The germline V and J ends were trimmed by 2 bases and 7 bases, with 12 bases remaining between them. This CDR3 contains 15 residues. The germline V gene encodes CDR1 SEHNR and CDR2 FQNEAQ (reference sequence). CDR3 amino acids: CASSLPLGGNSPLHF. The CDR3 DNA reads TGTGCCAGCAGCTTACCCCTAGGCGGGAATTCACCCCTCCACTTT.

The chain uses TRBV21-1 and TRBJ1-1; no check of the table's D call, TRBD1, against the DNA was made. TRBV21-1 is deemed a pseudogene. The CDR3 contains 15 residues. In DNA form, the CDR3 reads TGTGCCAGCAGCCCTCGACAGGAGGCGGCCAGTAGAGCTTTCTTT. Translating gives CASSPRQEAASRAFF.

The chain employs TRBV2 and TRBJ2-5, with D unresolved. Germline CDR1 and CDR2: SNHLY and FYNNEI. The CDR3 totals 11 residues. The ends were cut back, 4 bases at V and 4 bases at J, with 4 bases in the middle. CDR3 region: CASSALETQYF. The CDR3 DNA follows: TGTGCCAGCAGTGCCCTAGAGACCCAGTACTTC.

V is TRBV28 and J is TRBJ2-1; 8 nucleotides agree with TRBD1. V was pared by 5 bases and J by 2 bases, with 5 bases of the junction left unmatched. The CDR3 totals 15 residues. Germline V gene lookup returns CDR1 MDHEN and CDR2 SYDVKM. CDR3 DNA sequence: TGTGCCAGCAGTCGCGACAGGGGCACCTACAATGAGCAGTTCTTC. As protein: CASSRDRGTYNEQFF.

The chain uses TRBV4-1 and TRBJ2-5; D not certain. CDR1 and CDR2 from the germline V gene are MGHRA and YSYEKL. The ends were cut back, 0 bases at V and 0 bases at J, with 5 bases in the middle. This CDR3 is built from 14 residues. DNA of the CDR3: TGCGCCAGCAGCCAAGATCAGAACCAAGAGACCCAGTACTTC. This translates into CASSQDQNQETQYF.

The gene calls are TRBV5-1 and TRBJ1-3, with D unresolved. Trimming removed 4 bases at V and 0 bases at J, with 14 bases between. Germline CDR1 is SGHRS and CDR2 is YFSETQ. CDR3 length: 16 amino acids. CDR3: CASSPQAVLSGNTIYF. The CDR3 DNA sequence: TGCGCCAGCAGCCCCCAGGCTGTTCTCTCTGGAAACACCATATATTTT.

The chain employs TRBV29-1 and TRBJ2-5; 7 positions agree with TRBD1. Germline V gene sequence: CDR1 SQVTM, CDR2 ANQGSEA. V lost 7 bases, J lost 3 bases, and 5 bases stayed unmatched. The CDR3 runs 12 residues. The CDR3 loop reads CSGGDSKETQYF. The DNA for the CDR3 is TGCAGCGGTGGGGACAGTAAAGAGACCCAGTACTTC.

The J gene is TRBJ2-5, the V gene TRBV19, with TRBD2 identical over 8 bases. J gave up 5 bases and V 4 bases, and 9 bases lay outside the gene matches. The CDR3 totals 15 residues. Germline lookup yields CDR1 LNHDA and CDR2 SQIVND (reference sequence). As DNA, the CDR3 is TGTGCCAGTAGTACTTGGGGACTAGGCCCGGAGACCCAGTACTTC. It translates to CASSTWGLGPETQYF.

The rearrangement uses TRBV18 and TRBJ1-3; 7 bases are shared with TRBD1. Unmatched junction bases numbered 7, after V lost 4 bases and J lost 4 bases. The CDR3 runs 15 residues. The V gene's germline CDR1 is KGHSH and CDR2 LQKENI. CDR3 protein: CASSLVPGQGNTIYF. The CDR3 DNA sequence: TGTGCCAGCTCACTCGTCCCGGGACAGGGAAACACCATATATTTT.

The chain is built from TRBV3-1 (or the pseudogene TRBV3-2) and TRBJ1-2; TRBD1 is a possible D gene (6 bases). Trimming took 4 bases from V and 7 from J, leaving 16 bases between them. Germline CDR1 reads LGHDT; CDR2 reads YNNKEL (reference sequence). There are 14 residues in the CDR3. CDR3 nucleotide sequence: TGTGCCAGCAGCCCAGGCCGGGGGGCGGTTGGCTACACCTTC. It encodes CASSPGRGAVGYTF.

A note on this clone: Other DNA sequences in the same sample also yield this CDR3. The rearrangement uses TRBV15 and TRBJ1-6; 9 bases line up with TRBD1. V gave up 3 bases and J gave up 9 bases; unmatched junction bases: 3. CDR1 and CDR2 from the germline V gene are LNHNV and YYDKDF (reference sequence). The CDR3 sequence is 14 residues long. The CDR3, as DNA: TGTGCCACCAGCAGGGACAGGGGAGGTTCACCCCTCCACTTT. Protein product: CATSRDRGGSPLHF.

J is TRBJ1-2 and V is TRBV5-4; a weak D match, TRBD1 (6 bases). Trimming took off 2 bases at V and 6 bases at J, with 11 bases between the two ends. Germline assignment: CDR1 SGHNT and CDR2 YYREEE (reference sequence). This CDR3 spans 13 amino acids. The CDR3 spells CASSLQGSDGYTF. In DNA, the CDR3 is TGTGCCAGCAGCTTACAGGGCTCTGATGGCTACACCTTC.

This clone occurred a few times. The chain combines TRBV29-1 with TRBJ2-7; D gene uncertain. This CDR3 is 12 amino acids long. The V gene lost 4 bases and the J gene lost 0 bases, with 7 bases spanning the gap. Germline V gene sequence: CDR1 SQVTM, CDR2 ANQGSEA. CDR3 protein: CSVVQDSYEQYF. CDR3 bases: TGCAGCGTTGTGCAGGACTCCTACGAGCAGTACTTC.

This clone was observed a handful of times. The chain has TRBV6-2 or TRBV6-3 and TRBJ1-6; no clear D gene. The V end was cut by 1 base, the J end by 10 bases, with 14 bases between. The germline V gene encodes CDR1 MNHEY and CDR2 SVGEGT. The CDR3 runs 15 residues. This chain's CDR3 is CASSYLGGSGSPLHF. As DNA, the CDR3 is TGTGCCAGCAGTTACTTGGGAGGGTCCGGCTCACCCCTCCACTTT.

V gene TRBV3-1 (or the pseudogene TRBV3-2) combines with J gene TRBJ1-2; TRBD1 might be the D (5 bases). Germline CDR1 reads LGHDT; CDR2 reads YNNKEL (reference sequence). The CDR3 covers 12 residues. V was cut by 4 bases and J by 4 bases, with 7 bases left in between. CDR3 sequence: CASSRDFYGYTF. DNA of the CDR3: TGTGCCAGCAGCCGGGACTTCTATGGCTACACCTTC.

V gene TRBV28 combines with J gene TRBJ1-5, with a tentative D call TRBD1 (5 bases). The CDR3 is 14 residues long. Trimming took off 4 bases at V and 5 bases at J, with 12 bases between the two ends. CDR1 and CDR2 from the germline V gene are MDHEN and SYDVKM. The CDR3: CASSSGLSDQPQHF. CDR3 bases: TGTGCCAGCAGTTCGGGACTATCGGATCAGCCCCAGCATTTT.

The CDR3 sequence: CASSLWGTSGLNTGELFF. The CDR3 bases are TGTGCCAGCAGCTTGTGGGGGACTAGCGGGTTGAACACCGGGGAGCTGTTTTTT. The V call is TRBV5-5, the J call TRBJ2-2, with 12 bases that match TRBD2. Germline loops: CDR1 SGHKS, CDR2 YYEKEE (reference sequence). The V and J ends lost 1 base and 1 base, in that order; junction bases with no gene match: 5. This CDR3 is 18 amino acids long.

V and J are TRBV5-1 and TRBJ2-7; D unresolved. CDR1 is SGHRS and CDR2 is YFSETQ in the germline V gene. V lost 0 bases and J lost 7, with 14 bases in between. The CDR3 runs 14 residues. The CDR3 DNA follows: TGCGCCAGCAGCTTGGCACAAACGCCCGGGGAGCAGTACTTC. It is translated as CASSLAQTPGEQYF.

The J gene is TRBJ2-3, the V gene TRBV5-1; a possible D gene is TRBD1 (7 bases). The CDR3 consists of 14 residues. The V gene lost 5 bases and the J gene lost 2 bases, with 12 bases spanning the gap. Germline CDR1 and CDR2: SGHRS and YFSETQ. The CDR3 loop is CASRFRGDTDTQYF. For the CDR3, the DNA is TGCGCCAGCAGGTTCAGGGGGGACACAGATACGCAGTATTTT. Filled out from reference TRBV5-1 and TRBJ2-3, the complete variable domain reads KAGVTQTPRYLIKTRGQQVTLSCSPISGHRSVSWYQQTPGQGLQFLFEYFSETQRNKGNFPGRFSGRQFSNSRSEMNVSTLELGDSALYLCASRFRGDTDTQYFGPGTRLTVL.

This chain uses TRBV5-1 with TRBJ1-3, with no clear D. CDR3 length equals 16 residues. V was shortened by 4 bases and J by 0 bases, with 14 bases between the two germline ends. Germline V CDR1 and CDR2: SGHRS, YFSETQ. CDR3 in DNA: TGCGCCAGCAGCGTTAATCCAGGTGCCTCTGGAAACACCATATATTTT. This sequence encodes CASSVNPGASGNTIYF. Full variable domain (rest looked up from reference TRBV5-1 and TRBJ1-3): KAGVTQTPRYLIKTRGQQVTLSCSPISGHRSVSWYQQTPGQGLQFLFEYFSETQRNKGNFPGRFSGRQFSNSRSEMNVSTLELGDSALYLCASSVNPGASGNTIYFGEGSWLTVV.

The rearrangement joins TRBV28 to TRBJ2-7, with a possible D match to TRBD2 (6 bases). Germline CDR1 and CDR2: MDHEN and SYDVKM. The CDR3 extends over 14 amino acids. V was shortened by 2 bases and J by 7 bases, with 15 bases between the two germline ends. The CDR3 DNA follows: TGTGCCAGCAGTTTAGCCCTGGGACTCGTGGAGCAGTACTTC. Its protein product is CASSLALGLVEQYF.

The genes are TRBV12-3 or TRBV12-4 and TRBJ2-1, with 10 nucleotides matching TRBD2. The CDR3 length is 13 residues. With V trimmed by 8 bases and J by 10 bases, 8 bases remained unmatched. CDR3 bases: TGTGCCAGCCATCTAGCGGGAGCAGGAGAGCAGTTCTTC. Amino acid sequence: CASHLAGAGEQFF.

V is TRBV5-1 and J is TRBJ1-4, with no clear D. V shed 1 base and J shed 8 bases, with 12 bases lying between them. The CDR3 totals 14 residues. Per germline, CDR1 SGHRS and CDR2 YFSETQ. The chain's CDR3 is CASSLTYGGEKLFF. The CDR3 DNA follows: TGCGCCAGCAGCTTGACTTATGGCGGAGAAAAACTGTTTTTT.

CDR3 residues: CASRLQGNTEAFF. The CDR3 bases are TGTGCCAGCCGATTACAGGGGAACACTGAAGCTTTCTTT. The chain recombines TRBV6-5 with TRBJ1-1, with D perhaps TRBD1 (6 bases). The germline gives CDR1 MNHEY, CDR2 SVGAGI. The CDR3 totals 13 residues. Trimming left V 8 bases short and J 1 base short, with 11 bases between.

This chain uses TRBV6-5 with TRBJ2-7; 7 bases match TRBD1. J lost 0 bases, V lost 4 bases, and 9 bases had no gene match. The length of the CDR3 is 16 residues. Per germline, CDR1 MNHEY and CDR2 SVGAGI. CDR3 DNA: TGTGCCAGCAGTTCCCGTACAGGGGTAAGCTCCTACGAGCAGTACTTC. It yields the protein CASSSRTGVSSYEQYF.

The chain combines TRBV19 with TRBJ2-5; TRBD1 matches at 8 bases. CDR1 and CDR2 (germline): LNHDA, SQIVND (reference sequence). Unmatched junction bases numbered 4, after V lost 10 bases and J lost 3 bases. This CDR3 contains 12 residues. CDR3 residues: CATQDREETQYF. The CDR3 DNA sequence: TGTGCCACTCAGGACAGGGAAGAGACCCAGTACTTC.